A selection of T cell receptor beta chains follows, all from one sample in a study of shared T cell receptors in the human thymus. The method was immunoSEQ multiplex PCR; TCRdb's version includes in-frame clones alone and lacks a portion of them. The sample contains hundreds of thousands of clones, 70% to 80% of which appear only once. These data also formed part of another study, on human thymus T cells.

Material for sequencing was thymocytes. These TCRs come from a boy younger than two with a congenital heart defect. CDR3s include the opening cysteine and the closing phenylalanine or tryptophan. Each record gives: V gene, J gene, CDR3 protein.

V: TRBV30
J: TRBJ2-5
CDR3: CAWSVLIRGETQYF

V: TRBV4-3
J: TRBJ1-2
CDR3: CASSPLTGVGYTF

V: TRBV29-1
J: TRBJ2-7
CDR3: CSAKKGVGSYEQYF

V: TRBV10-3
J: TRBJ2-7
CDR3: CAISESSRWSGEQYF

V: TRBV14
J: TRBJ1-2
CDR3: CASSQYLGDGYTF

V: TRBV5-1
J: TRBJ1-2
CDR3: CASSLGQGRFNYGYTF

V: TRBV15
J: TRBJ1-2
CDR3: CATSGQGRDGYTF

V: TRBV4-1
J: TRBJ2-7
CDR3: CASSQETRGLSYEQYF

V: TRBV13
J: TRBJ2-7
CDR3: CASSLRTSPYEQYF

V: TRBV12-5
J: TRBJ2-3
CDR3: CASGSSIAGGVTDTQYF

V: TRBV19
J: TRBJ2-7
CDR3: CASTGQGSKPPYEQYF

V: TRBV7-9
J: TRBJ2-1
CDR3: CASSPNTPLAGGMCEQFF

V: TRBV29-1
J: TRBJ2-3
CDR3: CSVEPGGKGVQRDTQYF

V: TRBV27
J: TRBJ2-3
CDR3: CASSLSAPRRRTDTQYF

V: TRBV4-1
J: TRBJ2-7
CDR3: CASSQPAGEGTYEQYF

V: TRBV23-1
J: TRBJ2-1
CDR3: CASTLLVFNEQFF

V: TRBV27
J: TRBJ1-5
CDR3: CASSQRGAHQPQHF

V: TRBV12-5
J: TRBJ2-7
CDR3: CASGLALTGGGLGEQYF

V: TRBV15
J: TRBJ1-6
CDR3: CATSRDPDLDRINSPLHF

V: TRBV7-9
J: TRBJ2-7
CDR3: CASSRKAGTEQYF

V: TRBV15
J: TRBJ1-3
CDR3: CATSRDEEASGNTIYF

V: TRBV5-8
J: TRBJ2-2
CDR3: CASSFSGSAAGELFF

V: TRBV2
J: TRBJ1-1
CDR3: CASREGDRVNTEAFF

V: TRBV27
J: TRBJ2-3
CDR3: CASGTSGADTQYF

V: TRBV20-1
J: TRBJ2-7
CDR3: CSARGLREQYF

V: TRBV28
J: TRBJ2-7
CDR3: CASSNPGTVYEQYF

V: TRBV6-1
J: TRBJ1-1
CDR3: CASSECPNEVGTEAFF

V: TRBV9
J: TRBJ2-1
CDR3: CASSASGRSHEQFF

V: TRBV19
J: TRBJ2-1
CDR3: CASSVGLYNEQFF

V: TRBV4-1
J: TRBJ2-1
CDR3: CASSPKRRGGSYNEQFF

V: TRBV29-1
J: TRBJ1-5
CDR3: CSVAETSSSNQPQHF

V: TRBV27
J: TRBJ2-5
CDR3: CASSLAKREGHETQYF

V: TRBV27
J: TRBJ2-1
CDR3: CASSLFSPGLAGCNEQFF